Sequencing of this TCR beta chain was carried out in a study of blood T cells in healthy people across ages. Germline V gene data show CDR1 as SGDLS and CDR2 as YYNGEE. The CDR3 is 15 residues long. With respect to this clonotype: One junction end disagrees with the germline gene, perhaps due to a read error.

Next came a second PCR, run for about 6 to 11 cycles, which used a sample-barcoded 5' primer along with a J-beta primer mix. Each CDR3 protein is one row after TCRdb ran MiXCR on the 5' RACE reads. The sample has over 1.5 million distinct CDR3 sequences, less than 50% seen once. Every sample yielded at least 6.5 million isolated PBMCs. The sequenced sample consisted of blood. This receptor was obtained from a woman between 40 and 55 years old in good health. This chain connects TRBV9 to TRBJ1-4, with a possible D match to TRBD1 (5 bases). The CDR3 DNA reads TGTACCAGCAGCTCCGGAGGGGCAACTAATGAAAAACTGTTTTTT. Protein product: CTSSSGGATNEKLFF.